Listed here is a single TCR beta chain. The antigen is undetermined. This record comes from a study of T-cell memory formation after mild COVID-19. Study summary: TCR clusters were mostly confined to one donor each. Points from the study as a whole: Contracting clones from day 15 to 85 had balanced CD4/CD8; later expanders favoured CD4+. CD4+ contracting clones were mainly CM and EM; CD8+ ones, EMRA.

TCRdb redid the calling of the 5' RACE reads with MiXCR, one entry per CDR3 protein. The sample has approximately 400,000 distinct CDR3 sequences, 24% seen once. Trimming at V came to 4 bases and at J to 1 base, leaving 16 bases not matched to a gene. CDR3 length: 18 residues. CDR1 is LGHNA, CDR2 YNFKEQ, per germline. The TCR originated in an adult woman who had mild COVID-19 (a few samples of this study predate the infection). Cell type and time point are not known. The J gene is TRBJ2-7, the V gene TRBV4-2; TRBD2 matches 7 bases. Sequencing used PBMCs or a T cell subset sorted from them (not recorded which). CDR3 nucleotides: TGTGCCAGCAGCCCTGGACGTGTTCTAGCGGATCATTCCTACGAGCAGTACTTC. Its protein product is CASSPGRVLADHSYEQYF.